The clone carrying this T cell receptor beta chain has only a few counts. Trimming took 4 bases from V and 1 from J; bases not matched to a gene: 11. The germline gives CDR1 MNHEY, CDR2 SVGAGI. This CDR3 is 17 amino acids long. The entry originates in a study of identical twins. Using its own MiXCR run on the 5' RACE reads, TCRdb lists one record per CDR3 protein. Of under 900,000 distinct CDR3 sequences in the sample, 9% to 15% were seen once. The sample also formed part of further work on yellow fever vaccine responses in identical twins.

Material: PBMCs. The sequence was obtained from a woman aged 18 to 35 in good health. The gene calls are TRBV6-5 and TRBJ1-2; 8 nucleotides align to TRBD1. CDR3 sequence: CASSSTGTGVVNYGYTF. The CDR3 DNA is TGTGCCAGCAGTTCCACCGGGACAGGAGTTGTTAACTATGGCTACACCTTC.